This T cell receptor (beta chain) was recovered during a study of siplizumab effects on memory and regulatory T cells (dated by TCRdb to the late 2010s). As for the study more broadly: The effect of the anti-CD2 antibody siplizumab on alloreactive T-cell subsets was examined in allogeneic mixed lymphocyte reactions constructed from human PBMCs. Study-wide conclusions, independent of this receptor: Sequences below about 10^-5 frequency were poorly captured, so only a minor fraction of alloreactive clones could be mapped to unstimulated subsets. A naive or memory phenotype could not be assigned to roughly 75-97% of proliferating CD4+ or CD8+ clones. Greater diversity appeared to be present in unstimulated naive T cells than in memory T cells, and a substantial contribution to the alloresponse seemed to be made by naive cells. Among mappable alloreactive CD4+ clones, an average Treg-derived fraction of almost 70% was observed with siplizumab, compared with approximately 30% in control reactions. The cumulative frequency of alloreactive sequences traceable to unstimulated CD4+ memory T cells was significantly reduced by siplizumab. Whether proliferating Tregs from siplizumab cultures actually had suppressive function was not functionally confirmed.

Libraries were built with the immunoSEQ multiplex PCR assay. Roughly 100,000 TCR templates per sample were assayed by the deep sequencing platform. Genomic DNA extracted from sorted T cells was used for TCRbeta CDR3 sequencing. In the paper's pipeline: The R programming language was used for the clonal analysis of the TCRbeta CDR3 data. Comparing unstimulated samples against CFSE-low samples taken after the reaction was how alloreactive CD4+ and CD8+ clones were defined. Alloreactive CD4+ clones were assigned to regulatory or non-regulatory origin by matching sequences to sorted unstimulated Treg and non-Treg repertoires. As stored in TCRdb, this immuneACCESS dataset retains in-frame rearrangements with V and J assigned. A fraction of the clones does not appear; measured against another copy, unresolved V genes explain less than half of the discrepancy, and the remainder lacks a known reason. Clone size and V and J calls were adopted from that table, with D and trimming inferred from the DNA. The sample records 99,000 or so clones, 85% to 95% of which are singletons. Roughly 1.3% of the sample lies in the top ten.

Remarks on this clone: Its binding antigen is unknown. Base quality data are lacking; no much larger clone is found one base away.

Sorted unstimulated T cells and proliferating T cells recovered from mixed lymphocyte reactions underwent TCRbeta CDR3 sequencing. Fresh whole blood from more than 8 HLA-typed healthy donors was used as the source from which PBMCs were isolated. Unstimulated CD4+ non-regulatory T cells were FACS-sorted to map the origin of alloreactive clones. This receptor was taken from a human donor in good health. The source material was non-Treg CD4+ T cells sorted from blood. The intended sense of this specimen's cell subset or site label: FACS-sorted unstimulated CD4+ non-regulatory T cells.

The CDR3 here reads CAISVGGTAVNTEAFF. In nucleotide form, the sequence is TGTGCCATCAGTGTAGGGGGGACAGCCGTGAACACTGAAGCTTTCTTT. The V gene is TRBV10-3 and the J gene is TRBJ1-1; 7 of the junction bases match TRBD1. Germline trimming: 4 bases from V, 0 bases from J; junction bases outside gene matches: 8. From a lookup of the germline V gene, CDR1 and CDR2 are ENHRY and SYGVKD. Including the terminal cysteine and phenylalanine, the CDR3 comprises 16 residues. The kept DNA is CDR3 alone, 48 bases in frame from the first base.